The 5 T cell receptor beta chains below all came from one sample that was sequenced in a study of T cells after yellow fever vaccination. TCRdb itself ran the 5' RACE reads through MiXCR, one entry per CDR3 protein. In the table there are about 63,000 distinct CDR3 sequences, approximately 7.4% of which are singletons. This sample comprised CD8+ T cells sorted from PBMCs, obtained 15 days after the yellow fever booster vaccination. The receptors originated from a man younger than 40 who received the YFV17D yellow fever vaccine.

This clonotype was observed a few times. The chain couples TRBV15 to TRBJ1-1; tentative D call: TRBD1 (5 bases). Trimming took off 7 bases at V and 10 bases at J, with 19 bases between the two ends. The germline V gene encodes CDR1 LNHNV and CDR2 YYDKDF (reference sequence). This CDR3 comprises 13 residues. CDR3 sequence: CATTAGGGVAAFF. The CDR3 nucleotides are TGTGCCACCACCGCGGGCGGGGGGGTGGCAGCTTTCTTT.

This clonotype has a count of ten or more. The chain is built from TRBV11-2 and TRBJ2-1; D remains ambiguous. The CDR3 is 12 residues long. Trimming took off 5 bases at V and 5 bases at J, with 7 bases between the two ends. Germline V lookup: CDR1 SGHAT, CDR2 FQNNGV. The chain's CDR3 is CASSTLDNEQFF. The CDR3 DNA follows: TGTGCCAGCAGCACCTTGGACAATGAGCAGTTCTTC.

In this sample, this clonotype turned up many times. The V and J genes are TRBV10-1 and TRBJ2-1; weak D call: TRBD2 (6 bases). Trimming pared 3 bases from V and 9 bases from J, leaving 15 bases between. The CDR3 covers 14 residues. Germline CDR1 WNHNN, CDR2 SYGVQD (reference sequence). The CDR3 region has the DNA TGCGCCAGCAGTGATCGAGCCGGGAGAGGTGAGCAGTTCTTC. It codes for CASSDRAGRGEQFF.

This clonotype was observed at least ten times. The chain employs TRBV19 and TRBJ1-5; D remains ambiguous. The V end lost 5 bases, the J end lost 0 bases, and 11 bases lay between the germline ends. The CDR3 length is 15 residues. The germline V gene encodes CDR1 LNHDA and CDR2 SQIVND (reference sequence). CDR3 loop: CASSLMVDSNQPQHF. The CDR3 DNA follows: TGTGCCAGTAGTCTCATGGTGGATAGCAATCAGCCCCAGCATTTT.

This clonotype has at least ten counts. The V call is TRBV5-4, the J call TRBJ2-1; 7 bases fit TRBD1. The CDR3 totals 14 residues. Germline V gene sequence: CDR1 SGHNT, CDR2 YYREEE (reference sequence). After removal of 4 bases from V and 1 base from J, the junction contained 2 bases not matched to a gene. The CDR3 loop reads CASSLQGSYNEQFF. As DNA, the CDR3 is TGTGCCAGCAGCCTACAGGGGTCCTACAATGAGCAGTTCTTC.